The next 14 T cell receptor beta chains were all read from a single sample in a study of molecular identifiers for immune sequencing clone quantification. Via MiXCR, TCRdb re-called the PCR reads, giving one row per CDR3 protein. Of 250,000 to 350,000 distinct CDR3 sequences listed, 20% to 25% were seen once; the top ten hold over 0.7%. Sequencing input: naive CD8+ T cells from blood, with Jurkat cell RNA spiked in. Indicated subset: FACS-sorted CD8+CD4-CCR7+CD45RA+ naive T cells. These receptors originate from a human donor in good health. Some libraries in this study had Jurkat cell RNA spiked in.

This clonotype was seen ten or more times. The genes are TRBV2 and TRBJ1-5; D is uncertain. This CDR3 has 11 amino acids. Trimming took off 2 bases at V and 9 bases at J, with 5 bases between the two ends. CDR1 is SNHLY, CDR2 FYNNEI, per germline. CDR3 nucleotide sequence: TGTGCCAGCAGTGAAACCGGGCCCCAGCATTTT. This sequence encodes CASSETGPQHF.

This clonotype was counted at least ten times. The CDR3 sequence is CASSQGWGNGNTIYF. DNA of the CDR3: TGCGCCAGCAGCCAAGGGTGGGGGAATGGAAACACCATATATTTT. J is TRBJ1-3 and V is TRBV4-3, with TRBD1 as a possible D gene (5 bases). Trimming removed 1 base from V and 3 bases from J, with 10 bases in between. The germline V gene encodes CDR1 LGHNA and CDR2 YSLEER. The CDR3 has 15 residues.

This chain joins TRBV4-3 and TRBJ2-7, with D perhaps TRBD1 (5 bases). The CDR3 sequence is 15 residues long. The V gene lost 1 base and the J gene lost 3 bases, with 13 bases spanning the gap. Germline V gene sequence: CDR1 LGHNA, CDR2 YSLEER. The DNA for the CDR3 is TGCGCCAGCAGCCAAGGGACATCACGGATCTACGAGCAGTACTTC. As protein: CASSQGTSRIYEQYF.

This clonotype appeared a few times. The chain employs TRBV30 and TRBJ1-2; the D is unclear. The CDR3 has 13 residues. Trimming shortened V by 0 bases and J by 5 bases, and 10 bases separated the two germline ends. Germline V gene sequence: CDR1 GTSNPN, CDR2 SVGIG (reference sequence). The CDR3 reads CAWSVLGLYGYTF. Written as DNA, the CDR3 is TGTGCCTGGAGTGTATTAGGTTTATATGGCTACACCTTC.

Points on this clonotype: A much bigger clone sits one base away, suggesting this may be a read error. The conserved phenylalanine or tryptophan normally closing the CDR3 is absent here, so this likely arose from a read error. The J gene is TRBJ1-3, the V gene TRBV29-1; D gene uncertain. Germline V gene lookup returns CDR1 SQVTM and CDR2 ANQGSEA. This CDR3 comprises 14 residues. V gave up 4 bases and J gave up 1 base, with 11 bases separating them. CDR3 coding DNA: TGCAGCGTTGTGATTGAGGGTTCTGGAAACACCATATATCTT. Translated, it gives CSVVIEGSGNTIYL.

This clonotype was observed at least ten times. The CDR3 nucleotides read TGCGCCAGTGAAGAGGGGTCGGGGGAGCAGTACTTC. As protein: CASEEGSGEQYF. The chain uses TRBV10-2 and TRBJ2-7; D might be TRBD1 or TRBD2, each matching 5 bases. The CDR3 is 12 amino acids. Germline-derived CDR1 and CDR2 are WSHSY and SAAADI. Trimming left V 9 bases short and J 7 bases short, with 16 bases between.

Regarding this clonotype: Germline is not matched at one junction end, which may reflect a read error. The chain employs TRBV29-1 and TRBJ2-5; D unresolved. Germline V lookup: CDR1 SQVTM, CDR2 ANQGSEA. This CDR3 comprises 10 residues. CDR3 region: CSVELAAQCF. CDR3 in DNA: TGCAGCGTTGAGCTGGCGGCCCAGTGCTTC.

This chain links TRBV6-1 with TRBJ2-7, with D possibly matching TRBD2 (6 bases). Trimming removed 7 bases from V and 4 bases from J, with 11 bases in between. The CDR3 runs to 12 residues. Germline values: CDR1 MNHNS, CDR2 SASEGT. The CDR3 protein is CASNVAGYEQYF. The CDR3 nucleotides are TGTGCCAGCAACGTCGCGGGGTACGAGCAGTACTTC.

Details on this clonotype: A much more abundant neighbour one base away suggests this may be a read error. The chain joins TRBV4-1 to TRBJ2-6; 8 positions match TRBD2. The CDR3 is 19 residues long. Germline V gene lookup returns CDR1 MGHRA and CDR2 YSYEKL. CDR3 amino acids: CASSHTSGGDRSGANALTF. CDR3 sequence (DNA): TGCGCCAGCAGCCACACGAGCGGGGGTGATCGCTCTGGGGCCAACGCCCTGACTTTC.

The table lists this clonotype with a few counts. Just one base apart from a much larger clone, this may be a read error. The conserved final phenylalanine or tryptophan is absent from the CDR3, which likely points to a read error. The DNA is omitted, as the CDR3 cannot be located on it reliably, and the CDR3 follows TCRdb's listing. The chain joins TRBV2 to TRBJ2-7. From its first to its last residue, the CDR3 has 12 amino acids. Per germline, CDR1 SNHLY and CDR2 FYNNEI. The CDR3 reads CASSESDGYPRA.

This clonotype was recorded many times. V usage is TRBV6-2 or TRBV6-3 and J usage is TRBJ2-6; D assignment may be TRBD1 or TRBD2 (5 bases each). The ends were cut back, 3 bases at V and 3 bases at J, with 12 bases in the middle. Germline V gene data show CDR1 as MNHEY and CDR2 as SVGEGT. This CDR3 is built from 16 residues. Here the CDR3 DNA reads TGTGCCAGCAGTTATCTGGCAGGGAGTGGGGCCAACGTCCTGACTTTC. Encoded protein: CASSYLAGSGANVLTF.

This clonotype was seen many times. The rearrangement links TRBV20-1 to TRBJ2-7; 9 nucleotides agree with TRBD2. The germline V gene encodes CDR1 DFQATT and CDR2 SNEGSKA (reference sequence). The ends lost 4 bases at V and 0 bases at J; junction bases unmatched: 4. The CDR3 covers 14 residues. The CDR3 protein is CSAIAGVNSYEQYF. CDR3 DNA sequence: TGCAGTGCTATAGCGGGGGTCAACTCCTACGAGCAGTACTTC.

There are many counts of this clonotype. The chain has TRBV12-5 and TRBJ1-1, with a weak D call TRBD1 (5 bases). CDR1 LGHNT and CDR2 FRNRAP come from the germline V gene. V was cut by 1 base and J by 5 bases, with 8 bases left in between. CDR3 length: 13 residues. In DNA, the CDR3 is TGTGCTAGTGGTTTGGGGGGGGGGACTGAAGCTTTCTTT. This sequence encodes CASGLGGGTEAFF.

This clonotype was counted many times. This chain joins TRBV4-3 and TRBJ2-7; D is possibly TRBD2 (5 bases). Germline CDR1 reads LGHNA; CDR2 reads YSLEER. Trimming shortened V by 0 bases and J by 3 bases, and 12 bases separated the two germline ends. The CDR3 consists of 15 residues. The CDR3 loop is CASSQDVGRGYEQYF. As DNA, the CDR3 is TGCGCCAGCAGCCAAGATGTCGGTCGGGGCTACGAGCAGTACTTC.